This TCR beta chain was captured by sequencing in a study of response to subunit inactivated influenza vaccine. TCRdb re-called the RT-PCR reads through MiXCR, storing one row per CDR3 protein. This sample has about 300,000 distinct CDR3 sequences, with 21% found just once. In its sample, this clonotype was seen many times. V was shortened by 6 bases and J by 3 bases, with 18 bases between the two germline ends. The CDR3 consists of 16 residues. Germline values: CDR1 SGHRS, CDR2 YFSETQ. This sample comprised PBMCs from blood, obtained less than 22 months after vaccination. The TCR originated in a man aged 50 to 69 who received an inactivated influenza vaccine. The chain links TRBV5-1 to TRBJ1-4; D gene unclear. This CDR3 is CASTTGPGGSNEKLFF. CDR3 nucleotides: TGCGCCAGCACCACCGGTCCGGGAGGCTCTAATGAAAAACTGTTTTTT.